A selection of T cell receptor beta chains follows, all from one sample in a study of cytomegalovirus exposure and HLA in healthy donors. TCRdb keeps only in-frame clones here, not all; method: immunoSEQ multiplex PCR. Of approximately 220,000 clones in the sample, approximately 82% are singletons; the top ten hold roughly 0.62%. Sequenced sample: PBMCs. Receptor source: a man younger than 35 in good health and CMV-seronegative. Both conserved end residues are part of each CDR3. D genes are given only for firm matches. Expanded clones are given a class, and other clones once, few, many or no size at all.

d_call,cdr3_length,v_call,clone_size,j_call,cdr3_aa,cdr3_nt
TRBD1,14,TRBV2,-,TRBJ1-5,CASTGTGGNQPQHF,TGTGCCAGCACCGGGACAGGGGGCAATCAGCCCCAGCATTTT
-,14,TRBV27,-,TRBJ2-3,CASSLSMSTDTQYF,TGTGCCAGCAGTTTATCTATGAGCACAGATACGCAGTATTTT
-,12,TRBV15,-,TRBJ1-1,CATSGEGSEAFF,TGTGCCACCAGCGGCGAGGGTTCTGAGGCTTTCTTT
TRBD2,17,TRBV27,few,TRBJ2-5,CASSSAFGSGRGETQYF,TGTGCCAGCAGTTCCGCATTTGGTAGCGGGAGAGGAGAGACCCAGTACTTC
-,13,TRBV7-9,-,TRBJ2-7,CASSLEPNYEQYF,TGTGCCAGCAGCTTAGAGCCAAACTACGAGCAGTACTTC
-,14,TRBV2,-,TRBJ1-4,CASASGKVNEKLFF,TGTGCCAGTGCATCCGGGAAGGTTAATGAAAAACTGTTTTTT
-,15,TRBV7-7,once,TRBJ2-1,CASSLDSQSYNEQFF,TGTGCTAGCAGCTTAGACAGCCAATCCTACAATGAGCAGTTCTTC
-,16,TRBV4-1,-,TRBJ1-5,CASSRGAPVGGQPQHF,TGCGCCAGCAGCCGAGGGGCTCCGGTGGGGGGTCAGCCCCAGCATTTT
TRBD1,13,TRBV16,-,TRBJ1-5,CASSRQGNQPQHF,TGTGCCAGCAGTCGACAGGGGAATCAGCCCCAGCATTTT
TRBD2,15,TRBV7-9,-,TRBJ2-1,CASSPPLAVYNEQFF,TGTGCCAGCAGCCCCCCCCTAGCGGTATACAATGAGCAGTTCTTC
TRBD1,14,TRBV30,-,TRBJ1-4,CAWSSGQVNEKLFF,TGTGCCTGGAGTTCCGGACAGGTTAATGAAAAACTGTTTTTT
TRBD2,16,TRBV5-1,-,TRBJ2-2,CASSFIAGARTGELFF,TGCGCCAGCAGCTTTATAGCGGGAGCGAGGACCGGGGAGCTGTTTTTT
-,13,TRBV30,-,TRBJ2-2,CAWGRLVTGELFF,TGTGCCTGGGGGAGACTTGTCACCGGGGAGCTGTTTTTT
TRBD2,14,TRBV28,-,TRBJ2-7,CASSLLAGHYEQYF,TGTGCCAGCAGTCTACTAGCGGGTCACTACGAGCAGTACTTC
-,14,TRBV28,-,TRBJ1-2,CASSLMGANYGYTF,TGTGCCAGCAGTTTAATGGGAGCTAACTATGGCTACACCTTC
-,14,TRBV6-6,-,TRBJ2-3,CASSRPTRGDTQYF,TGTGCCAGCAGTCGACCCACCCGAGGAGATACGCAGTATTTT
TRBD2,14,TRBV5-4,few,TRBJ2-5,CASSWTSGRETQYF,TGTGCCAGCAGTTGGACTAGCGGGAGAGAGACCCAGTACTTC
TRBD2,15,TRBV2,-,TRBJ2-3,CASSPTSGIPDTQYF,TGTGCCAGCAGCCCGACTAGCGGGATCCCAGATACGCAGTATTTT
TRBD2,15,TRBV30,few,TRBJ2-5,CAWRFAASGQETQYF,TGTGCCTGGAGATTTGCGGCTAGCGGACAAGAGACCCAGTACTTC
-,14,TRBV6-5,-,TRBJ2-1,CASGTPISYNEQFF,TGTGCCAGCGGGACACCTATTTCCTACAATGAGCAGTTCTTC
-,14,TRBV5-4,-,TRBJ1-2,CASSLGSANYGYTF,TGTGCCAGCAGCTTAGGCAGCGCTAACTATGGCTACACCTTC
TRBD1,15,TRBV6-5,-,TRBJ2-7,CASSYRDRGSYEQYF,TGTGCCAGCAGTTACCGGGACAGGGGGTCCTACGAGCAGTACTTC
-,14,TRBV10-1,-,TRBJ2-3,CASSEKLGPDTQYF,TGCGCCAGCAGTGAGAAGCTGGGGCCAGATACGCAGTATTTT